The rows below give T cell receptor beta chains drawn from one sample of a study of CD8 T cells in ankylosing spondylitis. Using its own MiXCR run on the 5' RACE reads, TCRdb lists one record per CDR3 protein. The data show approximately 540,000 distinct CDR3 sequences, more than 9.5% seen once. Input material: blood, either unsorted or a sorted T cell fraction (not recorded which). The receptor set was obtained from a male donor with ankylosing spondylitis. CDR3s include the opening cysteine and the closing phenylalanine or tryptophan. The D gene is left open where the match is weak. Not all rows give a size; the values are once, few, many and, for expanded clones, a class.

DNA	CDR3	V	J	D	size
TGCAGTGCTAAACAGACAGCCTTTGAGCCCATGACCCAGCATTTT	CSAKQTAFEPMTQHF	TRBV20-1	TRBJ1-5	.	many
TGTGCCAGCAGTCCCGGTCGAGAGACCCAGTACTTC	CASSPGRETQYF	TRBV6-1	TRBJ2-5	.	many
TGCAGTGCTAACCTAGTAACGCCAAACACAGATACGCAGTATTTT	CSANLVTPNTDTQYF	TRBV20-1	TRBJ2-3	.	.
TGCAGTGCTAGATTCGCAGGGGGCGCGGGAGAGACCCAGTACTTC	CSARFAGGAGETQYF	TRBV20-1	TRBJ2-5	TRBD1	.
TGCAGTGCTAGACCTCCAGGCGGGAGCTTCTCCTACGAGCAGTACTTC	CSARPPGGSFSYEQYF	TRBV20-1	TRBJ2-7	TRBD2	.
TGTGCCAGCAGCGTCGGTGGGACAAACTACAATGAGCAGTTCTTC	CASSVGGTNYNEQFF	TRBV7-9	TRBJ2-1	.	few
TGCAGCGTTGGTGAAGGGTCTCGGCGCACAGATACGCAGTATTTT	CSVGEGSRRTDTQYF	TRBV29-1	TRBJ2-3	.	few
TGCGCCAGCAGCTTGCTTGCGGTTCCAGCCGTACCAAACACAGATACGCAGTATTTT	CASSLLAVPAVPNTDTQYF	TRBV5-1	TRBJ2-3	.	many
TGTGCCAGCAGCTCAACCCCCCGGGACTCGCAGTACGAGCAGTACTTC	CASSSTPRDSQYEQYF	TRBV11-2	TRBJ2-7	.	few
TGTGCCAGCAGTCGTACTAGCGGGATCGCAGATACGCAGTATTTT	CASSRTSGIADTQYF	TRBV6-4	TRBJ2-3	TRBD2	.
TGTGCCAGCAGCCCCCGGGACAGGGGAGAGACCCAGTACTTC	CASSPRDRGETQYF	TRBV12-3/TRBV12-4	TRBJ2-5	TRBD1	many
TGTGCCAGCAGCTTTCAGGGGTACTACGGGCAGTACTTC	CASSFQGYYGQYF	TRBV7-2	TRBJ2-7	.	few
TGCAGTGCTAGAGATGCTAGCGGGAGGCCGTATACGCAGTATTTT	CSARDASGRPYTQYF	TRBV20-1	TRBJ2-3	TRBD2	.
TGTGCCAGCAGCCAAAGCGCTAGCGGTCTCTACGAGCAGTACTTC	CASSQSASGLYEQYF	TRBV3-1	TRBJ2-7	TRBD2	.
TGTGCCATCAGTGCAATTCCGGGAAAAAACACCGGGGAGCTGTTTTTT	CAISAIPGKNTGELFF	TRBV10-3	TRBJ2-2	.	.
TGCAGTGCTAGTGTCTCTGAGCGGGAGCAGTTCTTC	CSASVSEREQFF	TRBV20-1	TRBJ2-1	.	.
TGTGCCAGCAGCCAAGGAGGGCTAGCCTATGAGCAGTTCTTC	CASSQGGLAYEQFF	TRBV3-1	TRBJ2-1	.	few
TGTGCCAGCAGCGGGCAGGGGACTAGCTACAATGAGCAGTTCTTC	CASSGQGTSYNEQFF	TRBV7-8	TRBJ2-1	TRBD2	.
TGTGCCAGCAGCGTAAGGTCGGGGGAGAATGAGCAGTTCTTC	CASSVRSGENEQFF	TRBV9	TRBJ2-1	.	.
TGTGCCAGCAGCTTAGGTGCTAGCGGAGGACAAGAGACCCAGTACTTC	CASSLGASGGQETQYF	TRBV11-2	TRBJ2-5	TRBD2	few
TGCGCCAGCAGCGTAAAGAAGGGGGGAATCACTGAAGCTTTCTTT	CASSVKKGGITEAFF	TRBV5-1	TRBJ1-1	.	.
TGTGCCAGCAGTTCCGGACTAGCGGTGTACCAAGAGACCCAGTACTTC	CASSSGLAVYQETQYF	TRBV28	TRBJ2-5	TRBD2	many
TGTGCCAGCAGTCGGACAGGGGGCGGTGGAGATACGCAGTATTTT	CASSRTGGGGDTQYF	TRBV6-1	TRBJ2-3	TRBD1	.
TGCGCCAGCAGCACCGGGGGGTCCACTAACTATGGCTACACCTTC	CASSTGGSTNYGYTF	TRBV5-1	TRBJ1-2	.	.
TGTGCCAGCAGCTTCGGGACAAGTAGCACCGGGGAGCTGTTTTTT	CASSFGTSSTGELFF	TRBV5-8	TRBJ2-2	.	.
TGTGCCAGCAGCTTCGTGGCTAGCGAAGAGAATGAGCAGTTCTTC	CASSFVASEENEQFF	TRBV7-2	TRBJ2-1	.	.
TGTGCCCCGGTCCCCCACACCGGGGAGCTGTTTTTT	CAPVPHTGELFF	TRBV7-9	TRBJ2-2	.	.
TGTGCCATCAGTTCCTCCGGACAGGGGGTAGGCTACACCTTC	CAISSSGQGVGYTF	TRBV10-3	TRBJ1-2	TRBD1	.